Listed below are T cell receptor beta chains from one sample, sequenced in a study of regulatory T cells in long-lasting Graves disease. TCRdb ran MiXCR on the multiplex PCR reads and lists one entry per CDR3 protein. This sample yields some 330,000 distinct CDR3 sequences, of which approximately 12% are seen a single time; approximately 17% belongs to the top ten. These data are also associated with another study on T cells in Graves' hyperthyroidism and ophthalmopathy.

The sequenced sample was peripheral blood mononuclear cells (PBMCs), obtained at new diagnosis, from a patient treated with antithyroid drugs. The receptors were gathered from a woman aged 18 to 35 with Graves disease. Each CDR3 is given without its conserved first and last residue.

J: TRBJ1-5
V: TRBV12-3/TRBV12-4
CDR3: ASSYWGGLDQPQH

J: TRBJ2-7
V: TRBV28
CDR3: ASSDVAGYEQY

J: TRBJ2-5
V: TRBV5-6
CDR3: ATSSERGLETQY

J: TRBJ2-5
V: TRBV5-1
CDR3: ASSSGINLQETQY

J: TRBJ1-2
V: TRBV29-1
CDR3: SVRPAAWPYGYT

J: TRBJ1-4
V: TRBV27
CDR3: ATSRTGTFYEKLF

J: TRBJ2-1
V: TRBV20-1
CDR3: SAREQFLSYNEQF

J: TRBJ1-5
V: TRBV20-1
CDR3: SAHRGNSNQPQH

J: TRBJ2-1
V: TRBV20-1
CDR3: RGLSGRSDEQF

J: TRBJ1-1
V: TRBV12-3/TRBV12-4
CDR3: ASSLAYLNTEAF

J: TRBJ2-3
V: TRBV18
CDR3: ASSRLAGGVDTQY

J: TRBJ1-3
V: TRBV7-9
CDR3: ASGGSSGNTIY

J: TRBJ1-6
V: TRBV6-5
CDR3: ASSYDRMSLNSPLH

J: TRBJ2-1
V: TRBV2
CDR3: AGQTSGGANNEQF

J: TRBJ2-2
V: TRBV25-1
CDR3: ASSGSRGELF

J: TRBJ2-1
V: TRBV4-3
CDR3: ASSQSESSYNEQF

J: TRBJ1-5
V: TRBV27
CDR3: ASRPNPGQGKSATWLSNQPQH